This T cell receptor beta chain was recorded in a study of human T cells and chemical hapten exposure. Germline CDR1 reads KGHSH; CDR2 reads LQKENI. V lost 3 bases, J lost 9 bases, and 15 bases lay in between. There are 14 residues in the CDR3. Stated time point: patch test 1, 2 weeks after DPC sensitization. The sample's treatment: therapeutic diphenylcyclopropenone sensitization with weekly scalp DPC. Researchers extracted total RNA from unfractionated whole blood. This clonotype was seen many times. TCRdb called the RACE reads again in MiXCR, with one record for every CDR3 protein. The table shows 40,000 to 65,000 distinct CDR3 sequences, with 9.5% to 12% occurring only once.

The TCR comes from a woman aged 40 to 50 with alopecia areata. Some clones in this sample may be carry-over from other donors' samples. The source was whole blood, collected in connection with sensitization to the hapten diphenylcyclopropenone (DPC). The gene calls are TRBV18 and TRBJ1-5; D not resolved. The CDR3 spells CASSPGSEQRPQHF. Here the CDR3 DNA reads TGTGCCAGCTCACCCGGGTCGGAGCAAAGGCCCCAGCATTTT.